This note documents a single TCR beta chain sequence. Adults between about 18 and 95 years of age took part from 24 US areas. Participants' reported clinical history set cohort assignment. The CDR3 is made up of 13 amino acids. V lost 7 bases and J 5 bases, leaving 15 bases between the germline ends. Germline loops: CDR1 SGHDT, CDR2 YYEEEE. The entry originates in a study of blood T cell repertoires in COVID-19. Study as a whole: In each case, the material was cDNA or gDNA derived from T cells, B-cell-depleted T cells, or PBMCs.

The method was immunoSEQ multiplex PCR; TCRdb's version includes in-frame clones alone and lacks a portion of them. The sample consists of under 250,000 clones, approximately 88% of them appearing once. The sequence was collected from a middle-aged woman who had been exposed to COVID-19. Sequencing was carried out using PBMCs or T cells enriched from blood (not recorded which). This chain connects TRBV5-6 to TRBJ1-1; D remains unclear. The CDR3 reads CASLPEGGTEAFF. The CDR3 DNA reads TGTGCCAGCCTCCCCGAGGGTGGAACTGAAGCTTTCTTT. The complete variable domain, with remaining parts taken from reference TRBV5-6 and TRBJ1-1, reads DAGVTQSPTHLIKTRGQQVTLRCSPKSGHDTVSWYQQALGQGPQFIFQYYEEEERQRGNFPDRFSGHQFPNYSSELNVNALLLGDSALYLCASLPEGGTEAFFGQGTRLTVV.